Only a few counts were recorded for the clone carrying this T cell receptor (beta chain). As yet, its antigen is unknown. This sample was included in a study of cytomegalovirus exposure and HLA in healthy donors. The donors, nominally healthy at sampling, likely had unrecorded immune exposures. Study-level results: Accurate prediction of HLA-A and HLA-B alleles (for most subjects) was reportedly achieved from TCR beta sequences. In vitro testing confirmed a few CMV-associated chains as specific for CMV antigens.

The germline V gene encodes CDR1 MNHEY and CDR2 SMNVEV (reference sequence). The CDR3 is made up of 15 amino acids. V was clipped by 5 bases and J by 1 base; unmatched bases: 5. Primers: 60 Vbeta forward and 13 Jbeta reverse. Authors' processing steps: In a later analysis, the count reached approximately 80 million unique TCR beta chains, with approximately 11 million shared. The method was immunoSEQ multiplex PCR; TCRdb's version includes in-frame clones alone and lacks a portion of them. V and J calls and clone size follow that table, whereas D and trimming were derived from the DNA. The data show some 150,000 clones, about four fifths seen once.

The chain is built from TRBV27 and TRBJ2-7; 10 positions match TRBD1. The material sequenced was PBMCs. The source of this sequence is a man in his fifties or sixties in good health and CMV-seropositive. The CDR3 region has the DNA TGTGCCAGCAGTCGGGGACAGGGGAATTCCTACGAGCAGTACTTC. Translating it yields CASSRGQGNSYEQYF.